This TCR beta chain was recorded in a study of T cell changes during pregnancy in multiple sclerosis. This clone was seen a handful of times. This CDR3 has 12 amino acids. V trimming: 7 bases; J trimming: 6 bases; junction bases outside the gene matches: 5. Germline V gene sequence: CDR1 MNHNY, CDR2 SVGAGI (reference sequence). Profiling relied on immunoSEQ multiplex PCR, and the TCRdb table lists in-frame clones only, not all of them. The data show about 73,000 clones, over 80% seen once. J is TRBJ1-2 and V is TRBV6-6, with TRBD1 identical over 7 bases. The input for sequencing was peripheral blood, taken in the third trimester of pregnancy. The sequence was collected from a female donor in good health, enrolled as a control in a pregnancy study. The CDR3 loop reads CASTQGDDGYTF. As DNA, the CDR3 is TGTGCCAGCACTCAGGGGGATGATGGCTACACCTTC.